A selection of T cell receptor beta chains follows, all from one sample in a study of OX40 agonist ivuxolimab in advanced cancers. TCRdb's copy holds only in-frame clones and misses some; the assay was immunoSEQ multiplex PCR. Of approximately 12,000 clones listed, just under 75% are singletons. The source material was CD4+ or CD8+ T cells sorted from blood, sampled in a trial of the OX40 agonist ivuxolimab. The source is an adult with an advanced solid tumor such as melanoma, head and neck, liver or kidney cancer. CDR3s include the opening cysteine and the closing phenylalanine or tryptophan. The D gene is left open where the match is weak. The size field is filled for only some rows; it gives once, few, many or a size class.

size | D | J | V | DNA | CDR3
once | TRBD1 | TRBJ2-7 | TRBV10-2 | TGCGCCAGCGGAAAGAGACAGGGAAACTCCTACGAGCAGTACTTC | CASGKRQGNSYEQYF
. | . | TRBJ2-3 | TRBV10-2 | TGCGCCAGCATGTGGGAACGGTCGCAGGACGATACGCAGTATTTT | CASMWERSQDDTQYF
. | . | TRBJ2-7 | TRBV27 | TGTGCCAGCAGTTTATCGGGGGACTGGTTAGCCGAGCAGTACTTC | CASSLSGDWLAEQYF
once | . | TRBJ2-3 | TRBV5-1 | TGCGCCAGCAGCTTGGAGGGTACGGGAGCGGAAGATACGCAGTATTTT | CASSLEGTGAEDTQYF
. | . | TRBJ1-5 | TRBV2 | TGCGCCAGCAGGGCGGACAGTTTAAGCAATCAGCCCCAGCATTTT | CASRADSLSNQPQHF
. | TRBD2 | TRBJ2-1 | TRBV11-1 | TGTGCCAGCAGCTATCGGGCTAGCGGGTGGAATGAGCAGTTCTTC | CASSYRASGWNEQFF
once | . | TRBJ1-2 | TRBV6-5 | TGTGCCAGCAGTTATCTCGGAATGTACTATGGCTACACCTTC | CASSYLGMYYGYTF
few | . | TRBJ1-4 | TRBV30 | TGTGCCTGGAGTGGGATATCGAATGAAAAACTGTTTTTT | CAWSGISNEKLFF
. | TRBD1 | TRBJ2-7 | TRBV7-9 | TGTGCCAGCAGCCCCGGGACAGTTTACGAGCAGTACTTC | CASSPGTVYEQYF
once | TRBD1 | TRBJ2-1 | TRBV9 | TGTGCCAGCAGCGAACAGGGGGACTCCTACAATGAGCAGTTCTTC | CASSEQGDSYNEQFF
once | . | TRBJ1-4 | TRBV6-1 | TGTGCCAGCAGTGAAGTAACTAATGAAAAACTGTTTTTT | CASSEVTNEKLFF
. | . | TRBJ1-1 | TRBV12-5 | TGTGCTAGTGGTTTACTGGGGAATACTGAAGCTTTCTTT | CASGLLGNTEAFF
. | . | TRBJ1-2 | TRBV2 | TGTGCCAGCAGTGATATCGCTGGGGGCTACACCTTC | CASSDIAGGYTF
once | . | TRBJ2-3 | TRBV19 | TGTGCCAGTAGTATAGACGGTCAGCGAGGTACGCAGTATTTT | CASSIDGQRGTQYF
medium-sized | . | TRBJ2-7 | TRBV7-6 | TGTGCCAGCAGCTTCTCCGACGGAATAGCGTACGAGCAGTACTTC | CASSFSDGIAYEQYF
. | TRBD2 | TRBJ2-1 | TRBV28 | TGTGCCACCTCCGTCCGGGGGGGCCTGAATGAGCAGTTCTTC | CATSVRGGLNEQFF
. | . | TRBJ2-7 | TRBV2 | TGTGTCAGCGGGGACAGTTCCTACGAGCAGTACTTC | CVSGDSSYEQYF